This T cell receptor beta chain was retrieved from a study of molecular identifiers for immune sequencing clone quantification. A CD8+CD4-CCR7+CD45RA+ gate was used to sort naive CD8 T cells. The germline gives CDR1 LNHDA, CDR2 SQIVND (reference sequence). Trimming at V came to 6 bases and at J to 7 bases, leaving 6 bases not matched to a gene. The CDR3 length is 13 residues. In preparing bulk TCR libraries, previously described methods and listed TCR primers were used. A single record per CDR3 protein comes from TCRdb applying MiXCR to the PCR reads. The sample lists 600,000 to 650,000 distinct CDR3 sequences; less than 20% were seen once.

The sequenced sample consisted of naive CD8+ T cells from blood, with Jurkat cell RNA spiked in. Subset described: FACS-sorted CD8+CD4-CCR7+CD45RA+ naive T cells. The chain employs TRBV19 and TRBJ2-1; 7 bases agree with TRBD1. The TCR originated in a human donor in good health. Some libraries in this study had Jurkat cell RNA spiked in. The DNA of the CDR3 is TGTGCCAGTAGACCCAGGGGGTTTAATGAGCAGTTCTTC. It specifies CASRPRGFNEQFF.